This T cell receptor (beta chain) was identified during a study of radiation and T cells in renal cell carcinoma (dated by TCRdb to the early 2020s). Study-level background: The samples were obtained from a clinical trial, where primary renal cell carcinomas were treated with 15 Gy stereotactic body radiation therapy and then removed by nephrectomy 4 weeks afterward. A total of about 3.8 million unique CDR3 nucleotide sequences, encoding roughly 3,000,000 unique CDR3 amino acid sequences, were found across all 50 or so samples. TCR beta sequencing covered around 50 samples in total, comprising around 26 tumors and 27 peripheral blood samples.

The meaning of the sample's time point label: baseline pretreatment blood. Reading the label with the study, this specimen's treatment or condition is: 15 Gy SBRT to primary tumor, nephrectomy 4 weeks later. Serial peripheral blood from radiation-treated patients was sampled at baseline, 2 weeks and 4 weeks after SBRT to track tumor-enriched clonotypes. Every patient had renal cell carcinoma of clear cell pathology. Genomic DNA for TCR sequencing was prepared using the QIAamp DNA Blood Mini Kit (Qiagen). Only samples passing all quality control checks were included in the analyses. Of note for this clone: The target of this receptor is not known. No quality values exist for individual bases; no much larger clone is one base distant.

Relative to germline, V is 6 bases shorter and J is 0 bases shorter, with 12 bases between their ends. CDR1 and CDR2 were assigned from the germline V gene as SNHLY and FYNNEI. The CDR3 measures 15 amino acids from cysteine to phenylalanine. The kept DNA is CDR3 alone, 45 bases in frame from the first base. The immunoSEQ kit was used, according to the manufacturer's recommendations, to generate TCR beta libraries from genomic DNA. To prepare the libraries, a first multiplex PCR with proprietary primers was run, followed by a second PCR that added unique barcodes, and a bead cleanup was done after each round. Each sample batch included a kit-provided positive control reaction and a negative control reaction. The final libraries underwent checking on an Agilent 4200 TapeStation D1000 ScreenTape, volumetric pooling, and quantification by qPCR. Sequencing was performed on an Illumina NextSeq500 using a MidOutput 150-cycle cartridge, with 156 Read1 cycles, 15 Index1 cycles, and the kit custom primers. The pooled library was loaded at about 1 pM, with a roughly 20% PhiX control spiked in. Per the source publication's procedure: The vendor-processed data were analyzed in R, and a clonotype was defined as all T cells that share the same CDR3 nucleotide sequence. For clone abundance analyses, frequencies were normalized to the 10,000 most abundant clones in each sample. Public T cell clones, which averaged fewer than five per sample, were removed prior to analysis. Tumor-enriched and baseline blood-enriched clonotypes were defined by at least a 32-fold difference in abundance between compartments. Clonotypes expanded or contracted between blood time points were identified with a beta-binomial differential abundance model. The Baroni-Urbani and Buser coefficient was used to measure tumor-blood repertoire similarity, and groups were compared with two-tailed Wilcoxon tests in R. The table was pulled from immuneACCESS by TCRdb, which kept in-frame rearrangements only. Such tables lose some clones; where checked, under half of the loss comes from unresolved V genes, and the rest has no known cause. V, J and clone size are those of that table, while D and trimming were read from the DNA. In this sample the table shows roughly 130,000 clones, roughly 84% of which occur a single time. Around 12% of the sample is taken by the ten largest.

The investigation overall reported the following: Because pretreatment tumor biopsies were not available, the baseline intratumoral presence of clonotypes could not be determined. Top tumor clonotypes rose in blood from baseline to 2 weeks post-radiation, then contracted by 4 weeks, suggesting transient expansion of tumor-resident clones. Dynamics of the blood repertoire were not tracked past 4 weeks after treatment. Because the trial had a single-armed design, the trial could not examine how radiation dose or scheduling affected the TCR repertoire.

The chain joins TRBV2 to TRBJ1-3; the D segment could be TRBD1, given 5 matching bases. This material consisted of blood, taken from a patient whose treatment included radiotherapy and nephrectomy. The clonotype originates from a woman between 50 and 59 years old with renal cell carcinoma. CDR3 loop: CASSLDRSSGNTIYF. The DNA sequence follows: TGTGCCAGCAGCCTTGACAGAAGCTCTGGAAACACCATATATTTT.